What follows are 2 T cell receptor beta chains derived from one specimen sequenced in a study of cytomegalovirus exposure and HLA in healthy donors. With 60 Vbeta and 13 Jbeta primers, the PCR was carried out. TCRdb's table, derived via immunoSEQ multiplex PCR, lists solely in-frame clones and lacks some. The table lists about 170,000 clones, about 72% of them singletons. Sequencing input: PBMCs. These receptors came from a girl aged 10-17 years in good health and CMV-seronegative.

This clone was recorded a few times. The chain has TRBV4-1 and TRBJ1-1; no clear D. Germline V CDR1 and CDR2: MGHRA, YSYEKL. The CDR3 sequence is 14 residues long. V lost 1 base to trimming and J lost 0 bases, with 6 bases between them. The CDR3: CASSQVQMNTEAFF. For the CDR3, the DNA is TGCGCCAGCAGCCAAGTACAGATGAACACTGAAGCTTTCTTT.

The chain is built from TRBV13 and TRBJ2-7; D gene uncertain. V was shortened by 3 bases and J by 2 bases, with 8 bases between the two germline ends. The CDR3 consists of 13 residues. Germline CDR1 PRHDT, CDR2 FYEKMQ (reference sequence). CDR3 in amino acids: CASSFEVAYEQYF. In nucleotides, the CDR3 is TGTGCCAGCAGCTTTGAGGTTGCCTACGAGCAGTACTTC.